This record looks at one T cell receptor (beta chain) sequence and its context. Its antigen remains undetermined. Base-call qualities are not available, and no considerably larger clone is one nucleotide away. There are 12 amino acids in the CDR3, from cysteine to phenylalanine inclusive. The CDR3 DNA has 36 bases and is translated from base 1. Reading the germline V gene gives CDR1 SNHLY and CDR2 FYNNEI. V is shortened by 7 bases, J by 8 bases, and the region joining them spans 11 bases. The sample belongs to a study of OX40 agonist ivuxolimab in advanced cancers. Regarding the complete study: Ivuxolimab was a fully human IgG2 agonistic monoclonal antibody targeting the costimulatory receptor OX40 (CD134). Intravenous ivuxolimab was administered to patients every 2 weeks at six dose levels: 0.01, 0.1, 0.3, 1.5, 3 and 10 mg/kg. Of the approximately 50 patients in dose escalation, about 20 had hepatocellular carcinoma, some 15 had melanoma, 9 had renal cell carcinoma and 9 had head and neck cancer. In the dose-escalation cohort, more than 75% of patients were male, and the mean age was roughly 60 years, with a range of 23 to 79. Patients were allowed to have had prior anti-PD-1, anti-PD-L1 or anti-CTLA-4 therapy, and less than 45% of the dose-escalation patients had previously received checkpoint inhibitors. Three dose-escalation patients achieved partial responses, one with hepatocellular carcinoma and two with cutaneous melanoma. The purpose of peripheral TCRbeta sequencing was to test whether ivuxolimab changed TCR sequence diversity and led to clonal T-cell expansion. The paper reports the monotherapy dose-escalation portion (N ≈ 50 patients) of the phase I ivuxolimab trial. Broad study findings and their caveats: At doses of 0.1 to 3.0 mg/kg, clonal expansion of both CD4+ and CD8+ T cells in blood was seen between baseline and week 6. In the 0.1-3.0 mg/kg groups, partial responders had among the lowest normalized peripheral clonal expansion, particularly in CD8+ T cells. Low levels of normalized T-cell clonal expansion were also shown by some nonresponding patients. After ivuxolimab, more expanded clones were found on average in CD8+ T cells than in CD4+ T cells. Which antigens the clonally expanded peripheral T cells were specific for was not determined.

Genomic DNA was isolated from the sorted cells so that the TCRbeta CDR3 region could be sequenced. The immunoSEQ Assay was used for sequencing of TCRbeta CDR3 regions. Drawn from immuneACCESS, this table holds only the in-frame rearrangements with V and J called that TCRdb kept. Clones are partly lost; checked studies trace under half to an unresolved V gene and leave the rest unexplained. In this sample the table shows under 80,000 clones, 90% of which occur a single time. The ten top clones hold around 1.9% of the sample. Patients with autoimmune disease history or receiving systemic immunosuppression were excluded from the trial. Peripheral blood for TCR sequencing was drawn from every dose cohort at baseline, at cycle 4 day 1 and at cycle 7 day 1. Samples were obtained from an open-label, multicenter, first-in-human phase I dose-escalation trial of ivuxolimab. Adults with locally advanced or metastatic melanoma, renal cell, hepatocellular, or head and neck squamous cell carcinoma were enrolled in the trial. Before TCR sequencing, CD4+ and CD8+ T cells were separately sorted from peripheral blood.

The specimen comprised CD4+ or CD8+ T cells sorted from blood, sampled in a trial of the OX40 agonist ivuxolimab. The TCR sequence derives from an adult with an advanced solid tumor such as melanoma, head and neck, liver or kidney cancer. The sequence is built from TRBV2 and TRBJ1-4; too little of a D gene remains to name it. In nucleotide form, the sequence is TGTGCCAGCAAAGGCGTCGGGGAAAAACTGTTTTTT. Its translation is CASKGVGEKLFF.